The sequence of this T cell receptor beta chain was determined in a study of cytomegalovirus exposure and HLA in healthy donors. Germline lookup yields CDR1 SGHRS and CDR2 YFSETQ. J lost 7 bases, V lost 1 base, and 13 bases had no gene match. The CDR3 is 18 residues long. The primer mix had 60 Vbeta and 13 Jbeta primers. TCRdb's copy holds only in-frame clones and misses some; the assay was immunoSEQ multiplex PCR. The data contain 150,000 to 200,000 clones, 75% to 85% of them seen just once; the ten biggest clones take up around 2%. This clonotype originated in a woman younger than 35 in good health and CMV-seropositive. V is TRBV5-1 and J is TRBJ2-1, with 11 bases fitting TRBD2. The sample comprised PBMCs. CDR3 bases: TGCGCCAGCAGCTTGATCCCCCTTACTAGCGGGGGCTCTAATGAGCAGTTCTTC. It translates to CASSLIPLTSGGSNEQFF.